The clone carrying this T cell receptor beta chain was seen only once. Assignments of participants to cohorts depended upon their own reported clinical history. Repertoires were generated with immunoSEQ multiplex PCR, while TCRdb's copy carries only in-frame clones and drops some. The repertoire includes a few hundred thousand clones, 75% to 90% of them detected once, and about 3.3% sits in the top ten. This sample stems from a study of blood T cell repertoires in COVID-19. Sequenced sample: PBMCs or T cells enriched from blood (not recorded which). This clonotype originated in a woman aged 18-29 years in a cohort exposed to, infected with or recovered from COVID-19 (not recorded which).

The CDR3 region is CASSYLSPGTGELFF. The CDR3 DNA sequence: TGTGCCAGCAGTTACCTTTCCCCCGGGACCGGGGAGCTGTTTTTT. The gene calls are TRBV6-5 and TRBJ2-2; no reliable D call. CDR3 length: 15 amino acids. V lost 2 bases and J lost 5, with 12 bases in between. Per germline, CDR1 MNHEY and CDR2 SVGAGI.